This T cell receptor (beta chain) emerged from a study of control samples from healthy donors and cancer patients. This CDR3 comprises 14 residues. CDR1 and CDR2 (germline): LGHDT, YNNKEL (reference sequence). V lost 5 bases and J lost 8; bases outside the gene matches: 7. Method: immunoSEQ multiplex PCR; TCRdb's copy keeps in-frame clones and lacks some. This sample yields 65,000 to 100,000 clones, of which 91% are seen a single time; 15% to 20% belongs to the top ten. This sequence originates from a man over 45 in good health. Sequences were obtained from blood. This chain links TRBV3-1 (or the pseudogene TRBV3-2) with TRBJ1-4, with 8 bases that match TRBD1. CDR3 region: CASSAGGGLEKLFF. The CDR3 DNA is TGTGCCAGCAGCGCAGGGGGCGGATTGGAAAAACTGTTTTTT.